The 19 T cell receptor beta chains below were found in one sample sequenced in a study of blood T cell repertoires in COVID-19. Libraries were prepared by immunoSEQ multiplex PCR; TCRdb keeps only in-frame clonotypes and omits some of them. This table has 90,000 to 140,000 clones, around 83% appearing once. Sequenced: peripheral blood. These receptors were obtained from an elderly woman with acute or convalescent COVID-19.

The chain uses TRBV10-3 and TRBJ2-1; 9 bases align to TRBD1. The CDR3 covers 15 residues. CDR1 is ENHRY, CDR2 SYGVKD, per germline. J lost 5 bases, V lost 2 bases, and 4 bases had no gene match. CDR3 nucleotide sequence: TGTGCCATCAGTGAGACCCGGACAGGGGACAATGAGCAGTTCTTC. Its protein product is CAISETRTGDNEQFF.

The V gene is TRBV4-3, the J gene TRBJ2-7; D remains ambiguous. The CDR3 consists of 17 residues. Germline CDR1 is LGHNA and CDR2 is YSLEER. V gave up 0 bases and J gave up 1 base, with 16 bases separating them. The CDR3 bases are TGCGCCAGCAGCCAAGATCCTACCGCTGTCCAATCCTACGAGCAGTACGTC. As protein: CASSQDPTAVQSYEQYV.

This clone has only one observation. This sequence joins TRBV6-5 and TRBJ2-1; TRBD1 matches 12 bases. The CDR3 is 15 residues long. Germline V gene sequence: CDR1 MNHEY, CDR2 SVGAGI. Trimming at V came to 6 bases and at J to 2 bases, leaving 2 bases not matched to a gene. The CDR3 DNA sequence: TGTGCCAGCAGGGGGACAGGGGGCCCCTACAATGAGCAGTTCTTC. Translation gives CASRGTGGPYNEQFF.

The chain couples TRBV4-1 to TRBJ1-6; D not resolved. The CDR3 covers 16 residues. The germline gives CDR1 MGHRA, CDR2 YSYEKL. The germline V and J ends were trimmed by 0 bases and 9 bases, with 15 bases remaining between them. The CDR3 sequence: CASSQDLARSVSPLHF. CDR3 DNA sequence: TGCGCCAGCAGCCAAGATCTTGCCAGATCCGTTTCACCCCTCCACTTT.

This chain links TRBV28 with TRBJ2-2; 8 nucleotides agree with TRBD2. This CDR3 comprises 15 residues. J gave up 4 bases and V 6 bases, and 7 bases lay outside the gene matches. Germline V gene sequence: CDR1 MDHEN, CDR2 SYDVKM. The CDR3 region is CASSPAGGATGELFF. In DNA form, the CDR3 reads TGTGCCAGCAGCCCTGCGGGGGGCGCCACCGGGGAGCTGTTTTTT. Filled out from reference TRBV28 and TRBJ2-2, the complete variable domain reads DVKVTQSSRYLVKRTGEKVFLECVQDMDHENMFWYRQDPGLGLRLIYFSYDVKMKEKGDIPEGYSVSREKKERFSLILESASTNQTSMYLCASSPAGGATGELFFGEGSRLTVL.

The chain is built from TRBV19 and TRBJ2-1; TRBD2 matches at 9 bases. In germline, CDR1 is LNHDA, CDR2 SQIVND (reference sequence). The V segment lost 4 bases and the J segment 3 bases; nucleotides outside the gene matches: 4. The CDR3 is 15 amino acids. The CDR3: CASSKIAGDYNEQFF. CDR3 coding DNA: TGTGCCAGTAGTAAAATAGCGGGGGACTACAATGAGCAGTTCTTC.

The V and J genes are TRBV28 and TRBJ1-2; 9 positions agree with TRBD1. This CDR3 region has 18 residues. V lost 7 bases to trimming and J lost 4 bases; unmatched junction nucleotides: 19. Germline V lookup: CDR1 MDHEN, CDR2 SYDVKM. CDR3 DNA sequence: TGTGCCAGCAAAAGGGTGGACAGGGGCTTTAGAACGGGCTATGGCTACACCTTC. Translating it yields CASKRVDRGFRTGYGYTF.

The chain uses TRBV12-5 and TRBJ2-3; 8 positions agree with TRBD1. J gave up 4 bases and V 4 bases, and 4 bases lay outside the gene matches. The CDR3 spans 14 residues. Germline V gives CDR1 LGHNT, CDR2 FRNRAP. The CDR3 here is CASGSGQGADTQYF. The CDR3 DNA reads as TGTGCTAGTGGTTCTGGACAGGGAGCAGATACGCAGTATTTT.

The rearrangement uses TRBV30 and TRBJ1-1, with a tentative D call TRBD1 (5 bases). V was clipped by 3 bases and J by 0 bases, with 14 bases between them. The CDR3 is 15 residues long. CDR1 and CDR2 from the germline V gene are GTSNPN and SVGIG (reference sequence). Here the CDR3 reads CAWSATGLVNTEAFF. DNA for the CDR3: TGTGCCTGGAGCGCAACGGGACTCGTGAACACTGAAGCTTTCTTT.

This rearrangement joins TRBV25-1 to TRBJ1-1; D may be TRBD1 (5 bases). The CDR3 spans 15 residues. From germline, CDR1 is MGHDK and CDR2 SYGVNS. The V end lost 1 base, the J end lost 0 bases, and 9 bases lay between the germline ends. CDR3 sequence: CASSESGVMNTEAFF. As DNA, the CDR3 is TGTGCCAGCAGTGAATCGGGGGTTATGAACACTGAAGCTTTCTTT.

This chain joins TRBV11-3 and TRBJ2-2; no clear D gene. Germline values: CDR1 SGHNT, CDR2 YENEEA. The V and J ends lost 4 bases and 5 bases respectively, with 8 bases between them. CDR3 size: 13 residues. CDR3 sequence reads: CASSSLLTGELFF. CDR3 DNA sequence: TGTGCCAGCAGCTCTTTACTAACCGGGGAGCTGTTTTTT.

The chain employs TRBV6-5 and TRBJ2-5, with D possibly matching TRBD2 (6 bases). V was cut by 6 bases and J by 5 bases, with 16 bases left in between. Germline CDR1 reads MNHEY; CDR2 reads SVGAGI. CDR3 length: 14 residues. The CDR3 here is CASSDPPGGETQYF. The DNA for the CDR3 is TGTGCCAGCAGCGACCCACCTGGAGGGGAGACCCAGTACTTC.

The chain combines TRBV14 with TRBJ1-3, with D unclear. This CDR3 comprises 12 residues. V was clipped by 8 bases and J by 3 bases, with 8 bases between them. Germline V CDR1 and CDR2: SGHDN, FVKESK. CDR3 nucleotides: TGTGCCAGCCGAGGAGGTGGAAACACCATATATTTT. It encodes CASRGGGNTIYF.

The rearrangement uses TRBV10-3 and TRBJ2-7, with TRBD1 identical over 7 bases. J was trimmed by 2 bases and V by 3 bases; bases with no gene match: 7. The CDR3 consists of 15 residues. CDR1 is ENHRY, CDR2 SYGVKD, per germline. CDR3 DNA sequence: TGTGCCATCAGTGACGTGGAACAGGGGCCCTACGAGCAGTACTTC. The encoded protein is CAISDVEQGPYEQYF.

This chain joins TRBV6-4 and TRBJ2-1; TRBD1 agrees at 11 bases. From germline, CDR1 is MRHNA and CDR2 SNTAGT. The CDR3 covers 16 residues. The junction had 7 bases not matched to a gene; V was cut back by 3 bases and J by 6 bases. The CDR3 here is CASSEIPGQGVNEQFF. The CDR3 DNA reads TGTGCCAGCAGTGAAATACCGGGACAGGGGGTCAATGAGCAGTTCTTC.

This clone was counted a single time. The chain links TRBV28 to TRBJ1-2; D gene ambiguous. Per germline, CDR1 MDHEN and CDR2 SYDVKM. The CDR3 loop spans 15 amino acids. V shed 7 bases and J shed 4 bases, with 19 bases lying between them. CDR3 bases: TGTGCCAGCACCCGATGGGAGGGCGCGAGCTATGGCTACACCTTC. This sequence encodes CASTRWEGASYGYTF.

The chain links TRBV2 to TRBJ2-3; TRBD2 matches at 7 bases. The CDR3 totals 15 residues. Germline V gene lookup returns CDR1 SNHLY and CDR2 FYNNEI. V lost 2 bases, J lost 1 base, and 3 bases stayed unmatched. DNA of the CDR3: TGTGCCAGCAGTGAATCCCGGGGGGGCACAGATACGCAGTATTTT. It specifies CASSESRGGTDTQYF. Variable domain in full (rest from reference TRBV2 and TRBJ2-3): EPEVTQTPSHQVTQMGQEVILRCVPISNHLYFYWYRQILGQKVEFLVSFYNNEISEKSEIFDDQFSVERPDGSNFTLKIRSTKLEDSAMYFCASSESRGGTDTQYFGPGTRLTVL.

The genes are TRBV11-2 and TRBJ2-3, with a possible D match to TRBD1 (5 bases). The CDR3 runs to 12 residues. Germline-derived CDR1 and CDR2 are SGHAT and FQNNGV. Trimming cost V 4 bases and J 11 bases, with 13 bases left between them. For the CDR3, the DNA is TGTGCCAGCAGCTATACAGGCCTGGGGCAGTATTTT. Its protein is CASSYTGLGQYF. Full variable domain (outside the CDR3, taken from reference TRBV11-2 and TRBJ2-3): EAGVAQSPRYKIIEKRQSVAFWCNPISGHATLYWYQQILGQGPKLLIQFQNNGVVDDSQLPKDRFSAERLKGVDSTLKIQPAKLEDSAVYLCASSYTGLGQYFGPGTRLTVL.

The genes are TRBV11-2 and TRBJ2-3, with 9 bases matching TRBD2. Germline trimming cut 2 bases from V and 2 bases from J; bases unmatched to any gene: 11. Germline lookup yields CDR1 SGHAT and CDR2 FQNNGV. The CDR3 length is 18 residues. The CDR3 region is CASSLTLGLAKNTDTQYF. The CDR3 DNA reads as TGTGCCAGCAGCTTAACTCTCGGACTAGCGAAAAACACAGATACGCAGTATTTT.